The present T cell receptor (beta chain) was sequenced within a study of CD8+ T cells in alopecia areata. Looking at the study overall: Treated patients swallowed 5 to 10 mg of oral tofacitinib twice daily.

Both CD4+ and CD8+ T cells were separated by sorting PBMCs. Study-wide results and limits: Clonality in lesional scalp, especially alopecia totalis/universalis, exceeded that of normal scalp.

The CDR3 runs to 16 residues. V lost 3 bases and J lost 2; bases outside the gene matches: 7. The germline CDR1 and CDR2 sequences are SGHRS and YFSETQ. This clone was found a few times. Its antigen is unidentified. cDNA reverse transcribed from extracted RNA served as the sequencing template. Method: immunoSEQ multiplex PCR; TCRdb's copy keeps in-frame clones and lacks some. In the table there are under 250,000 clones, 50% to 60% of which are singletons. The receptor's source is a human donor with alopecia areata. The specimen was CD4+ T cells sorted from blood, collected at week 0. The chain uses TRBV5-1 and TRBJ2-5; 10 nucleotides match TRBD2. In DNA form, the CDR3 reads TGCGCCAGCAGCTCATTAGCGGGGGGCATACAAGAGACCCAGTACTTC. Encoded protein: CASSSLAGGIQETQYF.